The rows below give T cell receptor beta chains drawn from one sample of a study of T-cell reconstitution after alpha-beta-depleted transplantation in children. Each CDR3 protein gets one entry after TCRdb re-called the PCR reads with MiXCR. The sample holds a few hundred thousand distinct CDR3 sequences, approximately 23% seen once. Specimen: PBMCs, mostly from graft donor cells, collected 180 days after TCRalphabeta/CD19-depleted stem cell transplant. These receptors came from a male patient under 18 who had a stem cell transplant for acute lymphoblastic leukemia, so the T cells may come from the graft donor. Both conserved end residues are part of each CDR3. Each record gives: clone size, V gene, J gene, D gene, CDR3 protein, CDR3 DNA. The D gene is left open where the match is weak. Rows give clone size only sometimes, using once, few, many, or a class for an expanded clone.

clone_size: NA; v_call: TRBV10-2; j_call: TRBJ1-6; d_call: NA; cdr3_aa: CASSGGPYNSPLHF; cdr3_nt: TGCGCCAGCAGTGGCGGCCCTTATAATTCACCCCTCCACTTT
clone_size: NA; v_call: TRBV12-3/TRBV12-4; j_call: TRBJ2-7; d_call: TRBD2; cdr3_aa: CASSSGVYEQYF; cdr3_nt: TGTGCCAGCAGCAGCGGGGTCTACGAGCAGTACTTC
clone_size: many; v_call: TRBV20-1; j_call: TRBJ2-1; d_call: TRBD2; cdr3_aa: CSASPTSGAYNEQFF; cdr3_nt: TGCAGTGCTTCTCCTACTAGCGGGGCTTACAATGAGCAGTTCTTC
clone_size: NA; v_call: TRBV7-9; j_call: TRBJ2-7; d_call: NA; cdr3_aa: CASSLVRRGVNEQYF; cdr3_nt: TGTGCCAGCAGCTTAGTCCGGAGGGGTGTAAACGAGCAGTACTTC
clone_size: NA; v_call: TRBV5-1; j_call: TRBJ1-2; d_call: NA; cdr3_aa: CASSFGEGNGYTF; cdr3_nt: TGCGCCAGCAGCTTTGGGGAAGGGAATGGCTACACCTTC
clone_size: few; v_call: TRBV7-2; j_call: TRBJ2-1; d_call: TRBD2; cdr3_aa: CASSLARLAGSSYNEQFF; cdr3_nt: TGTGCCAGCAGCTTAGCGCGACTAGCGGGTAGCTCCTACAATGAGCAGTTCTTC
clone_size: few; v_call: TRBV9; j_call: TRBJ2-1; d_call: NA; cdr3_aa: CASSVSRYNEQFF; cdr3_nt: TGTGCCAGCAGCGTCAGCCGCTACAATGAGCAGTTCTTC
clone_size: few; v_call: TRBV7-9; j_call: TRBJ2-1; d_call: TRBD2; cdr3_aa: CASSLNQREISYNEQFF; cdr3_nt: TGTGCCAGCAGCTTAAACCAGCGGGAAATCTCCTACAATGAGCAGTTCTTC
clone_size: NA; v_call: TRBV10-2; j_call: TRBJ2-1; d_call: TRBD2; cdr3_aa: CASSEWREFINEQFF; cdr3_nt: TGCGCCAGCAGTGAGTGGCGGGAGTTTATAAATGAGCAGTTCTTC
clone_size: NA; v_call: TRBV12-3/TRBV12-4; j_call: TRBJ2-1; d_call: NA; cdr3_aa: CASSAPYPSSYNEQFF; cdr3_nt: TGTGCCAGCAGTGCCCCCTACCCGAGCTCCTACAATGAGCAGTTCTTC
clone_size: many; v_call: TRBV7-9; j_call: TRBJ2-7; d_call: NA; cdr3_aa: CASRDGSYEQYF; cdr3_nt: TGTGCCAGCAGGGACGGCTCCTACGAGCAGTACTTC
clone_size: many; v_call: TRBV9; j_call: TRBJ2-7; d_call: NA; cdr3_aa: CASSPRPDWGYEQYF; cdr3_nt: TGTGCCAGCAGCCCCCGGCCGGACTGGGGGTACGAGCAGTACTTC
clone_size: few; v_call: TRBV3-1; j_call: TRBJ1-5; d_call: NA; cdr3_aa: CASSPSGYSNQPQHF; cdr3_nt: TGTGCCAGCAGCCCCTCAGGTTATAGCAATCAGCCCCAGCATTTT
clone_size: many; v_call: TRBV29-1; j_call: TRBJ2-1; d_call: TRBD2; cdr3_aa: CSVERGTSSYNEQFF; cdr3_nt: TGCAGCGTTGAGAGGGGGACTAGCTCCTACAATGAGCAGTTCTTC
clone_size: few; v_call: TRBV4-1; j_call: TRBJ2-4; d_call: NA; cdr3_aa: CASSQPLAKNIQYF; cdr3_nt: TGCGCCAGCAGCCAACCCTTAGCCAAAAACATTCAGTACTTC
clone_size: few; v_call: TRBV7-9; j_call: TRBJ2-1; d_call: NA; cdr3_aa: CASSLALSGVYNEQFF; cdr3_nt: TGTGCCAGCAGCTTAGCTTTAAGCGGAGTATACAATGAGCAGTTCTTC
clone_size: NA; v_call: TRBV15; j_call: TRBJ2-1; d_call: TRBD2; cdr3_aa: CATTIGWREGRNEQFF; cdr3_nt: TGTGCCACCACCATAGGATGGCGGGAGGGTCGGAATGAGCAGTTCTTC
clone_size: few; v_call: TRBV28; j_call: TRBJ2-7; d_call: NA; cdr3_aa: CASNQDSYEQYF; cdr3_nt: TGTGCCAGCAACCAGGATAGCTACGAGCAGTACTTC
clone_size: NA; v_call: TRBV4-1; j_call: TRBJ2-7; d_call: TRBD1; cdr3_aa: CASSVQGAYEQYF; cdr3_nt: TGCGCCAGCAGCGTACAGGGGGCCTACGAGCAGTACTTC
clone_size: NA; v_call: TRBV5-1; j_call: TRBJ2-7; d_call: TRBD2; cdr3_aa: CASSLGREFYEQYF; cdr3_nt: TGCGCCAGCAGCTTGGGGCGGGAGTTCTACGAGCAGTACTTC
clone_size: NA; v_call: TRBV6-5; j_call: TRBJ2-7; d_call: NA; cdr3_aa: CASSYNGGYEQYF; cdr3_nt: TGTGCCAGCAGTTACAACGGGGGCTACGAGCAGTACTTC
clone_size: NA; v_call: TRBV18; j_call: TRBJ1-2; d_call: NA; cdr3_aa: CASSRDGLYGYTF; cdr3_nt: TGTGCCAGCTCACGGGACGGACTCTATGGCTACACCTTC
clone_size: NA; v_call: TRBV20-1; j_call: TRBJ2-7; d_call: TRBD2; cdr3_aa: CTVAGGTYEQYF; cdr3_nt: TGCACCGTAGCGGGAGGGACCTACGAGCAGTACTTC
clone_size: few; v_call: TRBV7-3; j_call: TRBJ2-2; d_call: NA; cdr3_aa: CASSLIGFIAAGTGELFF; cdr3_nt: TGTGCCAGCAGCTTAATAGGGTTTATCGCAGCCGGCACCGGGGAGCTGTTTTTT
clone_size: NA; v_call: TRBV5-1; j_call: TRBJ1-1; d_call: NA; cdr3_aa: CASSLGPYTEAFF; cdr3_nt: TGCGCCAGCAGCTTGGGACCCTACACTGAAGCTTTCTTT
clone_size: NA; v_call: TRBV15; j_call: TRBJ2-4; d_call: TRBD2; cdr3_aa: CATSDTYASGGGASLYF; cdr3_nt: TGTGCCACCAGCGATACCTATGCTTCGGGGGGGGGCGCAAGTTTATACTTC
clone_size: NA; v_call: TRBV6-5; j_call: TRBJ2-3; d_call: NA; cdr3_aa: CASSYPTDFTDTQYF; cdr3_nt: TGTGCCAGCAGTTACCCGACGGACTTCACAGATACGCAGTATTTT
clone_size: once; v_call: TRBV19; j_call: TRBJ2-1; d_call: NA; cdr3_aa: CASSTTHYNEQFF; cdr3_nt: TGTGCCAGTAGTACGACTCACTACAATGAGCAGTTCTTC
clone_size: many; v_call: TRBV24-1; j_call: TRBJ2-2; d_call: NA; cdr3_aa: CATEKGTGELFF; cdr3_nt: TGTGCCACCGAAAAGGGGACCGGGGAGCTGTTTTTT
clone_size: NA; v_call: TRBV13; j_call: TRBJ2-2; d_call: NA; cdr3_aa: CASSLELAEAGELFF; cdr3_nt: TGTGCCAGCAGCTTAGAACTAGCAGAAGCCGGGGAGCTGTTTTTT
clone_size: NA; v_call: TRBV6-5; j_call: TRBJ1-1; d_call: NA; cdr3_aa: CASSWAGREDGRAEAFF; cdr3_nt: TGTGCCAGCAGTTGGGCGGGCAGGGAAGATGGTAGAGCTGAAGCTTTCTTT
clone_size: NA; v_call: TRBV12-3/TRBV12-4; j_call: TRBJ2-3; d_call: NA; cdr3_aa: CASKRPFSDTQYF; cdr3_nt: TGTGCCAGCAAAAGGCCCTTTTCGGATACGCAGTATTTT
clone_size: many; v_call: TRBV4-1; j_call: TRBJ2-7; d_call: NA; cdr3_aa: CASSQGQGIYEQYF; cdr3_nt: TGCGCCAGCAGCCAAGGGCAGGGGATTTACGAGCAGTACTTC
clone_size: NA; v_call: TRBV5-4; j_call: TRBJ2-1; d_call: NA; cdr3_aa: CASSTGASSYNEQFF; cdr3_nt: TGTGCCAGCAGCACCGGCGCTAGCTCCTACAATGAGCAGTTCTTC
clone_size: many; v_call: TRBV20-1; j_call: TRBJ2-3; d_call: NA; cdr3_aa: CSAKAESTDTQYF; cdr3_nt: TGCAGTGCTAAGGCGGAGAGCACAGATACGCAGTATTTT
clone_size: few; v_call: TRBV24-1; j_call: TRBJ2-3; d_call: NA; cdr3_aa: CATSDPGEHTDTQYF; cdr3_nt: TGTGCCACCAGTGATCCAGGGGAACACACAGATACGCAGTATTTT
clone_size: NA; v_call: TRBV7-9; j_call: TRBJ1-4; d_call: TRBD1; cdr3_aa: CASSWTGDDEKLFF; cdr3_nt: TGTGCCAGCAGCTGGACAGGGGACGACGAAAAACTGTTTTTT
clone_size: NA; v_call: TRBV29-1; j_call: TRBJ2-7; d_call: NA; cdr3_aa: CGATHPLSSYEQYF; cdr3_nt: TGCGGCGCGACTCATCCGTTAAGCTCCTACGAGCAGTACTTC
clone_size: few; v_call: TRBV20-1; j_call: TRBJ2-2; d_call: NA; cdr3_aa: CSGLGGWNTGELFF; cdr3_nt: TGCAGTGGCCTTGGGGGGTGGAACACCGGGGAGCTGTTTTTT
clone_size: NA; v_call: TRBV20-1; j_call: TRBJ2-6; d_call: TRBD2; cdr3_aa: CSAGRDFSGANVLTF; cdr3_nt: TGCAGTGCTGGGAGGGATTTCTCTGGGGCCAACGTCCTGACTTTC
clone_size: NA; v_call: TRBV7-9; j_call: TRBJ2-7; d_call: TRBD2; cdr3_aa: CASSLDSGGYEQYF; cdr3_nt: TGTGCCAGCAGCTTAGATTCGGGGGGCTACGAGCAGTACTTC
clone_size: NA; v_call: TRBV6-1; j_call: TRBJ2-1; d_call: TRBD1; cdr3_aa: CASEPTGGREQFF; cdr3_nt: TGTGCCAGCGAACCCACAGGGGGCAGGGAGCAGTTCTTC
clone_size: NA; v_call: TRBV5-1; j_call: TRBJ2-5; d_call: NA; cdr3_aa: CASSLEEETQYF; cdr3_nt: TGCGCCAGCAGCTTGGAGGAAGAGACCCAGTACTTC
clone_size: once; v_call: TRBV15; j_call: TRBJ2-7; d_call: NA; cdr3_aa: CATSRALQSNEQYF; cdr3_nt: TGTGCCACCAGCAGAGCTTTACAGTCCAACGAGCAGTACTTC
clone_size: few; v_call: TRBV30; j_call: TRBJ2-2; d_call: NA; cdr3_aa: CAWKPYTGELFF; cdr3_nt: TGTGCCTGGAAACCGTACACCGGGGAGCTGTTTTTT
clone_size: NA; v_call: TRBV12-3/TRBV12-4; j_call: TRBJ1-2; d_call: NA; cdr3_aa: CASSLLSGYTF; cdr3_nt: TGTGCCAGCAGCTTATTATCTGGCTACACCTTC
clone_size: NA; v_call: TRBV29-1; j_call: TRBJ1-1; d_call: NA; cdr3_aa: CSVGRGRSEAFF; cdr3_nt: TGCAGCGTTGGCAGGGGTCGGTCTGAAGCTTTCTTT
clone_size: NA; v_call: TRBV4-1; j_call: TRBJ1-5; d_call: NA; cdr3_aa: CASSQTGNQPQHF; cdr3_nt: TGCGCCAGCAGCCAAACAGGCAATCAGCCCCAGCATTTT
clone_size: few; v_call: TRBV20-1; j_call: TRBJ2-7; d_call: NA; cdr3_aa: CSAGPNEQYF; cdr3_nt: TGCAGTGCTGGGCCTAACGAGCAGTACTTC
clone_size: NA; v_call: TRBV28; j_call: TRBJ2-3; d_call: NA; cdr3_aa: CASSLDGDTQYF; cdr3_nt: TGTGCCAGCAGTTTAGACGGAGATACGCAGTATTTT
clone_size: NA; v_call: TRBV27; j_call: TRBJ1-2; d_call: TRBD1; cdr3_aa: CASSLIPPGQAAYGYTF; cdr3_nt: TGTGCCAGCAGTCTTATCCCGCCAGGACAGGCTGCCTATGGCTACACCTTC
clone_size: few; v_call: TRBV27; j_call: TRBJ2-7; d_call: NA; cdr3_aa: CASSFRLSPSGYPYEQYF; cdr3_nt: TGTGCCAGCAGTTTTCGACTATCCCCCTCGGGATACCCTTACGAGCAGTACTTC
clone_size: few; v_call: TRBV7-9; j_call: TRBJ2-2; d_call: NA; cdr3_aa: CASSFPLPGGELFF; cdr3_nt: TGTGCCAGCAGCTTTCCTCTCCCTGGGGGGGAGCTGTTTTTT